This TCR beta chain is from a study of tissue T cells after allogeneic stem cell transplantation (dated by TCRdb to about 2022). Looking at the study overall: Over a roughly 3-year period, about seven adult allo-HCT recipients who had steroid-refractory GVHD were prospectively enrolled in a research-autopsy study. Every GVHD patient got a graft from a donor, with four grafts unmodified and three CD34-selected to deplete T cells. Gastrointestinal GVHD was present in all GVHD patients, several lines of GVHD-directed therapy were administered to all GVHD patients, and skin involvement was additionally present in about 5 GVHD patients. Pre-transplant PBMCs, which were of recipient origin, were available from 4 or 5 GVHD patients. For viably preserved blood and marrow, CD3+ T cells were flow-sorted when cell numbers permitted, and smaller samples went directly to DNA extraction. The study profiled TCR beta repertoires in many tissues obtained from research autopsies of patients with and without GVHD, and also in mouse models of GVHD. The human part of the study was a prospective observational study with no blinding and no randomization. Study-wide conclusions, independent of this receptor: The patient cohort was small and clinically heterogeneous, and sampling depth was acknowledged as a limitation. Only a few T cell clones appeared in more than one patient, yet motif-based clustering showed tissue-specific repertoire signatures that were shared between patients. The study did not determine which tissue TCRs were alloreactive or antigen-specific, and some clones might have been persisting host cells. In both patients and mice, only a limited portion of the TCR repertoire detected in tissues was captured by blood and spleen T cells. Within patients, how anatomically similar the tissues were was a key factor in shaping TCR repertoire composition, regardless of disease or transplant status.

The trim is 6 bases for V and 4 bases for J, with a gap of 21 bases between the germline ends. Looking up the germline V gene yields CDR1 MGHRA and CDR2 YSYEKL. The CDR3 numbers 16 residues from cysteine through phenylalanine. Only the CDR3 portion is preserved as DNA: 48 bases, with reading frame beginning at the first base. Remarks on this clone: The antigen it binds to is not known. Base qualities were left out, and no much larger clone turns up one base away.

In the paper's terms, the time point label means: recipient (host-origin) PBMCs collected before allo-HCT. Libraries came from the immunoSEQ multiplex PCR assay. TCRbeta CDR3 sequencing was performed at survey depth by Adaptive Biotechnologies, and CDR3 sequences, V/J genes, productive frequency and template counts were reported. Amplification of TCR beta CDR3 regions started from genomic DNA instead of RNA. As for the original processing: Jensen-Shannon divergence was used to quantify pairwise repertoire overlap between tissues, with a value of 1 meaning complete divergence and a value of 0 meaning identical repertoires. Based on pairwise JSD values, tissues were grouped by single-linkage agglomerative hierarchical clustering, and the results were shown as dendrograms. All patient samples were analyzed with GLIPH2 using simulation_depth 1000, kmer_min_depth 3 and cdr3_length_cutoff 8, and only groups containing more than two unique CDR3s were kept. A standardized tissue-overlap score extrapolated Jaccard GLIPH-group overlap across patients to a standard repertoire size of 1000 clones. Associations of diversity with clinical or experimental variables used linear mixed-effect models with tissue fixed effects and individual random effects. TCRdb holds this immuneACCESS table with in-frame rearrangements only. Some clones are missing; in checked studies, unresolved V genes explain under half, and the rest has no known cause. V, J and clone size are taken as reported in that table, and D and trimming were inferred from the DNA itself. The sample table holds 25,000 to 35,000 clones, of which 85% were seen once. About 3.5% of the sample is held by the ten biggest clonotypes.

The sequenced sample was blood, obtained before transplantation. This receptor chain uses TRBV4-1 and TRBJ1-2; perhaps TRBD1 is the D gene, with 5 bases matching. This sequence originates from a woman aged 18 to 50 who later had graft-versus-host disease after an allogeneic stem cell transplant. The encoded CDR3 is CASREAGATGAYGYTF. The bases are TGCGCCAGCAGGGAAGCAGGCGCTACTGGGGCCTATGGCTACACCTTC.